The clone carrying this T cell receptor (beta chain) occurred many times. Its antigen is as yet unknown. Clinicians diagnosed using symptoms, serum thyroxine, TRAb, thyroid ultrasound and orbital computed tomography. This sample was included in a study of Graves' ophthalmopathy and Graves' hyperthyroidism. Broader study findings: The 13-signature model separated ophthalmopathy from stable hyperthyroidism at around 86% sensitivity and nearly 82% specificity. Most clonotypes expanded in thyroid above 0.001 frequency were present in blood too. In predicting ophthalmopathy progression, the model reached roughly 69% sensitivity and 72% to 85% specificity.

Amplified material comprised TCR beta CDR3 regions derived from RNA transcripts. Second-round multiplex PCR followed a first-round RT-PCR using HTBI primers. From the multiplex PCR reads, TCRdb called clonotypes with MiXCR, one entry per CDR3 protein. This sample has about 1.1 million distinct CDR3 sequences, with about 38% found just once. This TCR derives from an adult man with Graves' hyperthyroidism. What was sequenced was peripheral blood or thyroid tissue (not recorded which).

The CDR3: CATSRSGQGQPQHF. CDR3 coding DNA: TGTGCCACCAGCAGATCGGGACAGGGACAGCCCCAGCATTTT. The J gene is TRBJ1-5, the V gene TRBV15, with 9 bases fitting TRBD1. Germline lookup yields CDR1 LNHNV and CDR2 YYDKDF (reference sequence). Trimming took 2 bases from V and 7 from J; bases not matched to a gene: 3. The length of the CDR3 is 14 residues. Combining the CDR3 with reference TRBV15 and TRBJ1-5 gives the whole variable domain DAMVIQNPRYQVTQFGKPVTLSCSQTLNHNVMYWYQQKSSQAPKLLFHYYDKDFNNEADTPDNFQSRRPNTSFCFLDIRSPGLGDTAMYLCATSRSGQGQPQHFGDGTRLSIL.